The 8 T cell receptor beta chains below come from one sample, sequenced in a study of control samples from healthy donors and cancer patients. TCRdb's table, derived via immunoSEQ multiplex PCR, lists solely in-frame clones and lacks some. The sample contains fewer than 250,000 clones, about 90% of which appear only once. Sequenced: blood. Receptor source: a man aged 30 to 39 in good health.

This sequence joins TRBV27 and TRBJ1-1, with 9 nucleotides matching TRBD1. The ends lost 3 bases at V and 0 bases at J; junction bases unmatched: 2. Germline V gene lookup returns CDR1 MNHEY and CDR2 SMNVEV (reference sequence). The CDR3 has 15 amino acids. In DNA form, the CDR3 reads TGTGCCAGCAGTTTGACAGGGGGTCTGAACACTGAAGCTTTCTTT. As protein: CASSLTGGLNTEAFF.

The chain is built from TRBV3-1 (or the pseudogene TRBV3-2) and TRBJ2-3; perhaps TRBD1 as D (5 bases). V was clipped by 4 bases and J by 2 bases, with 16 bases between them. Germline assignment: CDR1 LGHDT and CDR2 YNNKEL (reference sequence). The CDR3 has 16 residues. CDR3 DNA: TGTGCCAGCAGCCCAGGGTTCCCCCCTAACACAGATACGCAGTATTTT. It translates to CASSPGFPPNTDTQYF.

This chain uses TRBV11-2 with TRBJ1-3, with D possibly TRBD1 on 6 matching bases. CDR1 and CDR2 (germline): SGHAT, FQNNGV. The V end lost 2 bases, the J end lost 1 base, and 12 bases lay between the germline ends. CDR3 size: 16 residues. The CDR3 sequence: CASSLFGQSSGNTIYF. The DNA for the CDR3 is TGTGCCAGCAGCTTATTTGGACAGTCTTCTGGAAACACCATATATTTT.

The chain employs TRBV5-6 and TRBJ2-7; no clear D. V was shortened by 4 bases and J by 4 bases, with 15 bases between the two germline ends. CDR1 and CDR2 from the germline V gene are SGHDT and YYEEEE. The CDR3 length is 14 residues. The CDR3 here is CASSRGRSTYEQYF. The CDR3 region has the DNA TGTGCCAGCAGCCGAGGCCGTTCCACGTACGAGCAGTACTTC.

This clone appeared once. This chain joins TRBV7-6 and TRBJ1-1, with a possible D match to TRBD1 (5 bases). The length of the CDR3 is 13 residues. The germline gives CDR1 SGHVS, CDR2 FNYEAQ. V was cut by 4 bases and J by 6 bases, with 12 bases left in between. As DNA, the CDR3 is TGTGCCAGCAGCTGGACCAGGGCCGCTGAAGCTTTCTTT. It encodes CASSWTRAAEAFF.

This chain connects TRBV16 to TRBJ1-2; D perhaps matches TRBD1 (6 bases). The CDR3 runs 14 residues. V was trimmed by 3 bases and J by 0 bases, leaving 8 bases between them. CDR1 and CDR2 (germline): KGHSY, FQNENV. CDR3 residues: CASSQRGSNYGYTF. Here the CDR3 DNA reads TGTGCCAGCAGCCAGAGGGGGTCTAACTATGGCTACACCTTC.

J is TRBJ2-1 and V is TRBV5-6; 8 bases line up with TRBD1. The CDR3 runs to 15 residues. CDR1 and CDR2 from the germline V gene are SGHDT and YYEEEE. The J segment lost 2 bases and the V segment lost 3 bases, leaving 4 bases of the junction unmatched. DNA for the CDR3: TGTGCCAGCAGCTCCGGACAGGGTACCTACAATGAGCAGTTCTTC. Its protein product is CASSSGQGTYNEQFF. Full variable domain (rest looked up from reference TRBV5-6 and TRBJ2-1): DAGVTQSPTHLIKTRGQQVTLRCSPKSGHDTVSWYQQALGQGPQFIFQYYEEEERQRGNFPDRFSGHQFPNYSSELNVNALLLGDSALYLCASSSGQGTYNEQFFGPGTRLTVL.

The DNA of the CDR3 is TGTGCCACCAGCAGAGATACCGTCGGGGGGCCAAGCTCCTACGAGCAGTACTTC. Protein: CATSRDTVGGPSSYEQYF. V gene TRBV15 combines with J gene TRBJ2-7, with D possibly being TRBD2 (7 bases). The germline V gene encodes CDR1 LNHNV and CDR2 YYDKDF (reference sequence). The CDR3 loop spans 18 amino acids. V lost 0 bases and J lost 0, with 18 bases in between.